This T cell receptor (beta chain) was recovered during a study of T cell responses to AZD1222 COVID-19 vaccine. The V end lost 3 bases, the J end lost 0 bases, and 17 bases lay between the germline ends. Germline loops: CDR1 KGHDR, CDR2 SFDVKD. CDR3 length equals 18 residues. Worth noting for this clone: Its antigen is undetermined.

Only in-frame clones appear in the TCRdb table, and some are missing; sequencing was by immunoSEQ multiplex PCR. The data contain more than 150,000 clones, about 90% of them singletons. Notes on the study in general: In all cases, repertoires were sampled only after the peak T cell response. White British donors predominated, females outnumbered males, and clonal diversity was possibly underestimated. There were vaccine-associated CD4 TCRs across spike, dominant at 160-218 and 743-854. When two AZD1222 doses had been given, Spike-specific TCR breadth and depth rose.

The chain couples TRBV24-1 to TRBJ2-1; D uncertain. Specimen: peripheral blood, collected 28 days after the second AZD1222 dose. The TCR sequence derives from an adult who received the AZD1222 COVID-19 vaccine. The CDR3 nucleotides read TGTGCCACCAGTGATCGCTACTCGCGTTTGAGCTCCTACAATGAGCAGTTCTTC. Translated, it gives CATSDRYSRLSSYNEQFF.